These T cell receptor beta chains were read from a single sample in a study of T cells in localized non-small cell lung cancer. TCRdb's table, derived via immunoSEQ multiplex PCR, lists solely in-frame clones and lacks some. Among tens of thousands of clones listed, 70% to 85% were seen once. Material: peripheral blood, obtained before any cancer treatment. The receptor set was obtained from a female donor older than 55 with stage I lung adenocarcinoma. Each CDR3 is given with its conserved first and last residue. A D gene is named only where the DNA matches it firmly. Some rows mark clone size as missing; the rest say once, few, many or name a class of expanded clone.

clone size: few
D gene: TRBD1
J gene: TRBJ2-3
V gene: TRBV7-2
CDR3 protein: CASSQITGVYLKDTQYF
CDR3 DNA: TGTGCCAGCAGCCAAATAACAGGGGTTTATTTAAAAGATACGCAGTATTTT

clone size: .
D gene: .
J gene: TRBJ2-2
V gene: TRBV7-7
CDR3 protein: CASSLAEAGELFF
CDR3 DNA: TGTGCTAGCAGCTTAGCGGAGGCCGGGGAGCTGTTTTTT

clone size: .
D gene: .
J gene: TRBJ2-7
V gene: TRBV7-3
CDR3 protein: CASSPVGGVTGKYF
CDR3 DNA: TGTGCCAGCAGTCCCGTAGGGGGGGTTACGGGAAAGTACTTC

clone size: once
D gene: .
J gene: TRBJ1-5
V gene: TRBV7-7
CDR3 protein: CASSLEPKGGVSNQPQHF
CDR3 DNA: TGTGCCAGCAGCCTAGAACCTAAGGGGGGGGTAAGCAATCAGCCCCAGCATTTT

clone size: .
D gene: .
J gene: TRBJ2-5
V gene: TRBV28
CDR3 protein: CASSFRGEETQYF
CDR3 DNA: TGTGCCAGCAGTTTTAGGGGAGAGGAGACCCAGTACTTC

clone size: .
D gene: .
J gene: TRBJ2-5
V gene: TRBV5-1
CDR3 protein: CASSSAELETQYF
CDR3 DNA: TGCGCCAGCAGCTCTGCGGAGTTGGAGACCCAGTACTTC

clone size: .
D gene: TRBD2
J gene: TRBJ2-2
V gene: TRBV7-2
CDR3 protein: CASSLAGGKLFF
CDR3 DNA: TGTGCCAGCAGCTTAGCGGGGGGGAAGCTGTTTTTT

clone size: .
D gene: TRBD2
J gene: TRBJ2-1
V gene: TRBV4-2
CDR3 protein: CASSQPGLAGGNEQFF
CDR3 DNA: TGTGCCAGCAGCCAACCGGGACTAGCGGGAGGCAATGAGCAGTTCTTC

clone size: .
D gene: .
J gene: TRBJ2-5
V gene: TRBV2
CDR3 protein: CASSEYPRIQETQYF
CDR3 DNA: TGTGCCAGCAGTGAATATCCACGGATACAAGAGACCCAGTACTTC

clone size: once
D gene: .
J gene: TRBJ2-7
V gene: TRBV6-1
CDR3 protein: CASYRAPEQYF
CDR3 DNA: TGTGCCAGCTACAGGGCCCCCGAGCAGTACTTC

clone size: .
D gene: .
J gene: TRBJ2-1
V gene: TRBV10-3
CDR3 protein: CAISDSTYNEQFF
CDR3 DNA: TGTGCCATCAGTGACAGTACCTACAATGAGCAGTTCTTC

clone size: .
D gene: .
J gene: TRBJ1-4
V gene: TRBV9
CDR3 protein: CASSVGGANEKLFF
CDR3 DNA: TGTGCCAGCAGCGTAGGTGGAGCTAATGAAAAACTGTTTTTT

clone size: .
D gene: TRBD2
J gene: TRBJ2-5
V gene: TRBV5-4
CDR3 protein: CASSSGLAEETQYF
CDR3 DNA: TGTGCCAGCAGCTCGGGACTAGCGGAAGAGACCCAGTACTTC

clone size: .
D gene: TRBD2
J gene: TRBJ2-2
V gene: TRBV19
CDR3 protein: CASSILAGALNTGELFF
CDR3 DNA: TGTGCCAGTAGTATACTAGCGGGGGCCTTAAACACCGGGGAGCTGTTTTTT

clone size: .
D gene: .
J gene: TRBJ2-3
V gene: TRBV5-6
CDR3 protein: CASSRGITDTQYF
CDR3 DNA: TGTGCCAGCAGCAGAGGGATCACAGATACGCAGTATTTT

clone size: once
D gene: TRBD2
J gene: TRBJ2-7
V gene: TRBV7-2
CDR3 protein: CASSLAGNYEQYF
CDR3 DNA: TGTGCCAGCAGCCTAGCGGGAAACTACGAGCAGTACTTC

clone size: .
D gene: .
J gene: TRBJ2-2
V gene: TRBV7-2
CDR3 protein: CASSLVPNTGELFF
CDR3 DNA: TGTGCCAGCAGCTTAGTTCCGAACACCGGGGAGCTGTTTTTT

clone size: .
D gene: .
J gene: TRBJ1-3
V gene: TRBV25-1
CDR3 protein: CASSESRYPGNTIYF
CDR3 DNA: TGTGCCAGCAGTGAATCCCGATACCCTGGAAACACCATATATTTT

clone size: .
D gene: TRBD2
J gene: TRBJ2-1
V gene: TRBV12-5
CDR3 protein: CASGPGSTSGAFTEQFF
CDR3 DNA: TGTGCTAGTGGACCTGGATCGACTAGCGGAGCGTTCACTGAGCAGTTCTTC

clone size: once
D gene: .
J gene: TRBJ2-7
V gene: TRBV6-6
CDR3 protein: CASSSPRGPSYEQYF
CDR3 DNA: TGTGCCAGCAGTTCCCCGAGGGGCCCCTCCTACGAGCAGTACTTC

clone size: .
D gene: .
J gene: TRBJ1-1
V gene: TRBV6-5
CDR3 protein: CASSYSVWQNTEAFF
CDR3 DNA: TGTGCCAGCAGTTACTCTGTGTGGCAGAACACTGAAGCTTTCTTT

clone size: .
D gene: TRBD1
J gene: TRBJ2-7
V gene: TRBV9
CDR3 protein: CASSLGEGTGVNEQYF
CDR3 DNA: TGTGCCAGCAGCCTTGGGGAAGGGACAGGGGTTAACGAGCAGTACTTC

clone size: .
D gene: .
J gene: TRBJ2-7
V gene: TRBV27
CDR3 protein: CASSWGPKGEQYF
CDR3 DNA: TGTGCCAGCAGCTGGGGCCCAAAAGGCGAGCAGTACTTC

clone size: .
D gene: TRBD2
J gene: TRBJ2-1
V gene: TRBV14
CDR3 protein: CASSLPIPLAGVGNEQFF
CDR3 DNA: TGTGCCAGCAGCCTACCTATTCCTTTAGCGGGAGTAGGGAATGAGCAGTTCTTC

clone size: .
D gene: .
J gene: TRBJ2-7
V gene: TRBV5-1
CDR3 protein: CASSLEQADEQYF
CDR3 DNA: TGCGCCAGCAGCTTGGAGCAGGCGGACGAGCAGTACTTC

clone size: .
D gene: .
J gene: TRBJ1-5
V gene: TRBV6-1
CDR3 protein: CASKENGGRRPQHF
CDR3 DNA: TGTGCCAGCAAGGAAAATGGGGGGAGGAGGCCCCAGCATTTT

clone size: .
D gene: .
J gene: TRBJ2-3
V gene: TRBV7-3
CDR3 protein: CASSLNSPDTQYF
CDR3 DNA: TGTGCCAGCAGCTTAAACTCCCCAGATACGCAGTATTTT

clone size: .
D gene: .
J gene: TRBJ1-5
V gene: TRBV6-5
CDR3 protein: CASQDSNQPQHF
CDR3 DNA: TGTGCCAGCCAGGACAGCAATCAGCCCCAGCATTTT

clone size: .
D gene: .
J gene: TRBJ2-7
V gene: TRBV6-5
CDR3 protein: CAGREALIGGEQYF
CDR3 DNA: TGTGCCGGTCGTGAGGCACTTATCGGGGGCGAGCAGTACTTC

clone size: .
D gene: .
J gene: TRBJ1-1
V gene: TRBV7-6
CDR3 protein: CASSMMPSGNTEAFF
CDR3 DNA: TGTGCCAGCAGCATGATGCCTTCAGGGAACACTGAAGCTTTCTTT

clone size: .
D gene: .
J gene: TRBJ1-5
V gene: TRBV15
CDR3 protein: CATSRDHPRGNQPQHF
CDR3 DNA: TGTGCCACCAGCAGAGATCACCCCAGGGGCAATCAGCCCCAGCATTTT

clone size: once
D gene: TRBD2
J gene: TRBJ2-5
V gene: TRBV2
CDR3 protein: CASSDRLAQETQYF
CDR3 DNA: TGTGCCAGCAGTGACCGACTAGCGCAAGAGACCCAGTACTTC

clone size: once
D gene: .
J gene: TRBJ2-5
V gene: TRBV5-1
CDR3 protein: CASSLMFETQYF
CDR3 DNA: TGCGCCAGCAGCTTGATGTTCGAGACCCAGTACTTC

clone size: .
D gene: .
J gene: TRBJ1-1
V gene: TRBV7-3
CDR3 protein: CASSLQQGDTEAFF
CDR3 DNA: TGTGCCAGCAGCTTACAACAGGGTGACACTGAAGCTTTCTTT

clone size: .
D gene: .
J gene: TRBJ2-1
V gene: TRBV9
CDR3 protein: CASSGKLGVDEQFF
CDR3 DNA: TGTGCCAGCAGCGGCAAATTAGGGGTCGATGAGCAGTTCTTC

clone size: .
D gene: .
J gene: TRBJ1-1
V gene: TRBV5-4
CDR3 protein: CASSFRGRNTEAFF
CDR3 DNA: TGTGCCAGCAGCTTCAGGGGTAGGAACACTGAAGCTTTCTTT

clone size: .
D gene: .
J gene: TRBJ2-7
V gene: TRBV18
CDR3 protein: CASSRSQGDEQYF
CDR3 DNA: TGTGCCAGCTCACGTTCACAGGGCGACGAGCAGTACTTC

clone size: .
D gene: .
J gene: TRBJ2-7
V gene: TRBV5-6
CDR3 protein: CASSSSRYEQYF
CDR3 DNA: TGTGCCAGCAGCTCCAGCCGCTACGAGCAGTACTTC

clone size: few
D gene: .
J gene: TRBJ2-3
V gene: TRBV4-2
CDR3 protein: CASSQGTISTDTQYF
CDR3 DNA: TGTGCCAGCAGCCAAGGGACTATCAGCACAGATACGCAGTATTTT

clone size: .
D gene: .
J gene: TRBJ2-7
V gene: TRBV28
CDR3 protein: CASRPGGDRGEQYF
CDR3 DNA: TGTGCCAGCAGGCCGGGCGGGGATCGGGGCGAGCAGTACTTC

clone size: once
D gene: .
J gene: TRBJ1-2
V gene: TRBV13
CDR3 protein: CASSLGRQDGYTF
CDR3 DNA: TGTGCCAGCAGCTTAGGCCGGCAGGATGGCTACACCTTC

clone size: .
D gene: .
J gene: TRBJ1-2
V gene: TRBV6-5
CDR3 protein: CASSYGGGGYGYTF
CDR3 DNA: TGTGCCAGCAGTTACGGTGGGGGGGGCTATGGCTACACCTTC

clone size: few
D gene: .
J gene: TRBJ2-2
V gene: TRBV19
CDR3 protein: CASTQGSGELFF
CDR3 DNA: TGTGCCAGTACTCAGGGGTCCGGGGAGCTGTTTTTT

clone size: .
D gene: .
J gene: TRBJ2-5
V gene: TRBV29-1
CDR3 protein: CSVEATASETQYF
CDR3 DNA: TGCAGCGTTGAAGCCACAGCATCCGAGACCCAGTACTTC

clone size: few
D gene: TRBD2
J gene: TRBJ2-7
V gene: TRBV5-1
CDR3 protein: CASSLAPSGGYEQYF
CDR3 DNA: TGCGCCAGCAGCTTGGCTCCTAGCGGGGGGTACGAGCAGTACTTC